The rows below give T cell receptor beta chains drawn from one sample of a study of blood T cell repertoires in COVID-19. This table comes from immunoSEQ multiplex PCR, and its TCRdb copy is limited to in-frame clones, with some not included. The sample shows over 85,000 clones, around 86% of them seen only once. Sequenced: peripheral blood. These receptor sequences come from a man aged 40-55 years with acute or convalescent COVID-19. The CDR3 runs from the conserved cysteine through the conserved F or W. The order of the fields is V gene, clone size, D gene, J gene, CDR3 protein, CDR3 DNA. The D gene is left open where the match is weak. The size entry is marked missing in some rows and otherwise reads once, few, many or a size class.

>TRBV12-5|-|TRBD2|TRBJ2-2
CASGLVGTSGRAIPGELFF
TGTGCTAGTGGTTTGGTTGGGACTAGCGGGAGAGCCATTCCCGGGGAGCTGTTTTTT
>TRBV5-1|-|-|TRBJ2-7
CASSLDGTFYEQYF
TGCGCCAGCAGCTTGGACGGGACATTCTACGAGCAGTACTTC
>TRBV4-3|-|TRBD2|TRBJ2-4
CASSQSLAGGRNIQYF
TGCGCCAGCAGCCAATCTCTAGCGGGGGGGCGGAACATTCAGTACTTC
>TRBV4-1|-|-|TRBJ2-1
CASSSRSASKEQFF
TGCGCCAGCAGCTCCCGCTCGGCTAGCAAGGAGCAGTTCTTC
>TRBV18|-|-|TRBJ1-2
CASSGGNVLDFYGYTF
TGTGCCAGCTCAGGGGGCAACGTCTTAGACTTCTATGGCTACACCTTC
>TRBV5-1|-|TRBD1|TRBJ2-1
CASSSDRLNNEQFF
TGCGCCAGCAGCTCGGACAGGTTGAACAATGAGCAGTTCTTC
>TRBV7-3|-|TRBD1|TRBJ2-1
CASSLLGQGNEQFF
TGTGCCAGCAGCTTACTTGGACAGGGCAATGAGCAGTTCTTC
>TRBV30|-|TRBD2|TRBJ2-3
CACLNLAGDTQYF
TGTGCCTGCCTGAACCTAGCGGGGGATACGCAGTATTTT
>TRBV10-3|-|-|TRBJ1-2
CAISESTRANYGYTF
TGTGCCATCAGTGAGTCAACAAGAGCGAATTATGGCTACACCTTC
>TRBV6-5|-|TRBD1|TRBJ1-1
CASSRDRGYTEAFF
TGTGCCAGCAGCCGGGACAGGGGTTACACTGAAGCTTTCTTT
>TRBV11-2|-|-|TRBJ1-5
CASSTTGNQPQHF
TGTGCCAGCAGCACAACAGGGAATCAGCCCCAGCATTTT
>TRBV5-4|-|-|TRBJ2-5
CASSANSVRQETQYF
TGTGCCAGCAGCGCCAACTCGGTTAGACAAGAGACCCAGTACTTC
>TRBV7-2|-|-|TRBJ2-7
CASSLMPVPLEQYF
TGTGCCAGCAGCTTGATGCCAGTTCCTCTCGAGCAGTACTTC
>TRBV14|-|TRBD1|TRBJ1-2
CASSLGQGLYYGYTF
TGTGCCAGCAGCCTGGGACAGGGTTTATACTATGGCTACACCTTC
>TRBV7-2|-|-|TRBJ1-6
CASSFLNSPLHF
TGTGCCAGCAGCTTCTTAAATTCACCCCTCCACTTT
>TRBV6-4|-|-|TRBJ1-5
CASPLGDYSNQPQHF
TGTGCCAGTCCCCTTGGAGATTATAGCAATCAGCCCCAGCATTTT
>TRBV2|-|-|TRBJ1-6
CASLEEVAAYNSPLHF
TGTGCCAGCCTCGAGGAGGTGGCCGCCTATAATTCACCCCTCCACTTT
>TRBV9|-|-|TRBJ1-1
CASSVSLNTEAFF
TGTGCCAGCAGCGTAAGCTTGAACACTGAAGCTTTCTTT
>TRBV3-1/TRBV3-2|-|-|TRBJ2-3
CASSPGGDTQYF
TGTGCCAGCAGCCCGGGCGGGGATACGCAGTATTTT
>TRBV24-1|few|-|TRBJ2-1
CATSDFLQDNEQFF
TGTGCCACCAGTGATTTCCTACAGGACAATGAGCAGTTCTTC
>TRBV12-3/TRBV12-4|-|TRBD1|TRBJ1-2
CASGRQGAYGYTF
TGTGCCAGCGGCCGACAGGGTGCCTATGGCTACACCTTC
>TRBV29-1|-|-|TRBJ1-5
CSVSTGRNQPQHF
TGCAGCGTTAGTACAGGGCGTAATCAGCCCCAGCATTTT
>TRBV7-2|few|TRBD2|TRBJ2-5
CASSLAGTSGGETQYF
TGTGCCAGCAGCTTAGCCGGGACTAGCGGGGGGGAGACCCAGTACTTC
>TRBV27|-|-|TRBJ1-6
CASSSAGSPLHF
TGTGCCAGCAGTTCGGCAGGTTCACCCCTCCACTTT
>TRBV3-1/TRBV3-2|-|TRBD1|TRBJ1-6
CASSQVVRGRRSPLHF
TGTGCCAGCAGCCAAGTCGTGAGGGGGCGCCGGTCACCCCTCCACTTT
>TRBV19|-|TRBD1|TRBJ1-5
CASSIPGQGGLSQPQHF
TGTGCCAGTAGTATTCCTGGACAGGGGGGGTTGAGCCAGCCCCAGCATTTT
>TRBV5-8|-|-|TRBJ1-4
CASSLRRGSEKLFF
TGTGCCAGCAGCTTGAGGAGGGGTAGCGAAAAACTGTTTTTT
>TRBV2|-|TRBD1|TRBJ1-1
CASSGTGLTNTEAFF
TGTGCCAGCAGCGGGACAGGATTGACGAACACTGAAGCTTTCTTT
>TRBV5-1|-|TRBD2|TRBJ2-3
CASSSLAGGSDTQYF
TGCGCCAGCAGCTCACTAGCGGGAGGTTCAGATACGCAGTATTTT
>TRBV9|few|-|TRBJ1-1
CASSDRPGGNAEAFF
TGTGCCAGCAGCGATCGACCCGGCGGGAACGCTGAAGCTTTCTTT
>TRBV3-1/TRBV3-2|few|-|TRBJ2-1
CASSQGLYNEQFF
TGTGCCAGCAGCCAAGGTCTCTACAATGAGCAGTTCTTC
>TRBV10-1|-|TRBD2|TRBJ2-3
CASSESNSGAVDTQYF
TGCGCCAGCAGTGAGTCGAATAGCGGGGCCGTGGATACGCAGTATTTT
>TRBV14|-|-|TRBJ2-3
CASSQYRDGLDTQYF
TGTGCCAGCAGCCAATACAGGGATGGGTTGGATACGCAGTATTTT
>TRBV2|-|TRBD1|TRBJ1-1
CASSGQGANTEAFF
TGTGCCAGCAGTGGTCAGGGGGCGAACACTGAAGCTTTCTTT
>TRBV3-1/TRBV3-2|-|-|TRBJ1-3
CASSRGEVLDVTIYF
TGTGCCAGCAGTCGCGGCGAGGTACTGGATGTCACCATATATTTT
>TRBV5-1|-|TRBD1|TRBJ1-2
CASSLPGQGGYTF
TGCGCCAGCAGCTTGCCCGGACAGGGCGGCTACACCTTC
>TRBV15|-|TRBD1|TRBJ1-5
CATSSTGGNQPQHF
TGTGCCACCAGCTCCACAGGGGGCAATCAGCCCCAGCATTTT
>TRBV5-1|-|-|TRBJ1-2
CASSLGAENYGYTF
TGCGCCAGCAGCTTGGGGGCTGAAAACTATGGCTACACCTTC
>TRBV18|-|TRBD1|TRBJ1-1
CASSREGTGGTEAFF
TGTGCCAGCTCCCGGGAGGGGACAGGGGGCACTGAAGCTTTCTTT
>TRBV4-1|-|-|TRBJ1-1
CASSQEGQGMMNTEAFF
TGCGCCAGCAGCCAAGAAGGGCAGGGGATGATGAACACTGAAGCTTTCTTT
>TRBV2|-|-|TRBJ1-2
CASSGIKFYGYTF
TGTGCCAGCAGTGGTATAAAATTCTATGGCTACACCTTC
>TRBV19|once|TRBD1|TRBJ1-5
CASSPRDRRNQPQHF
TGTGCCAGTAGTCCTCGGGACAGGCGCAATCAGCCCCAGCATTTT
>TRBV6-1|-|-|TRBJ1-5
CASSDLRGQPQHF
TGTGCCAGCAGTGACCTCAGGGGTCAGCCCCAGCATTTT
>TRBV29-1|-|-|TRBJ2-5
CSVGGSGETQYF
TGCAGCGTTGGGGGCTCAGGAGAGACCCAGTACTTC
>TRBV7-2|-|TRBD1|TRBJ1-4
CASSDRARNEKLFF
TGTGCCAGCAGCGACAGGGCTCGAAATGAAAAACTGTTTTTT
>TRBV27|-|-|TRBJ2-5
CASSGPGETQYF
TGTGCCAGCAGTGGGCCGGGGGAGACCCAGTACTTC
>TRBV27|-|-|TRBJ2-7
CASSLSGGQDLGEQYF
TGTGCCAGCAGTTTATCTGGAGGGCAGGACCTGGGGGAGCAGTACTTC